Shown below are 17 T cell receptor beta chains from a single sample sequenced in a study of early T cells in non-severe SARS-CoV-2 infection. Each CDR3 protein gets one entry after TCRdb re-called the 5' RACE reads with MiXCR. Here the sample spans some 82,000 distinct CDR3 sequences, 12% being singletons. Sequencing was carried out using whole blood. These receptors all come from an adult who was a healthcare worker with PCR-confirmed SARS-CoV-2 infection or an uninfected control (not recorded which).

The table lists this clonotype with many counts. The chain carries TRBV7-6 and TRBJ2-1; 10 bases are shared with TRBD1. CDR1 is SGHVS, CDR2 FNYEAQ, per germline. This CDR3 region has 18 residues. The junction had 15 bases not matched to a gene; V was cut back by 1 base and J by 9 bases. The CDR3 region has the DNA TGTGCCAGCAGCTTAGGGAGGGACAGGGGATCTGGAGTCGGTGAGCAGTTCTTC. Its protein is CASSLGRDRGSGVGEQFF.

At least ten counts were recorded for this clonotype. The V gene is TRBV10-2, the J gene TRBJ2-3; TRBD2 might be the D (6 bases). The germline CDR1 and CDR2 sequences are WSHSY and SAAADI. This CDR3 contains 15 residues. Trimming shortened V by 7 bases and J by 2 bases, and 16 bases separated the two germline ends. CDR3 loop: CASNVVEGYTDTQYF. CDR3 DNA: TGCGCCAGCAATGTCGTGGAGGGGTACACAGATACGCAGTATTTT.

This clonotype was picked up a small number of times. The V gene is TRBV19, the J gene TRBJ1-5, with 7 bases identical to TRBD1. CDR1 LNHDA and CDR2 SQIVND come from the germline V gene (reference sequence). The V gene end was trimmed by 10 bases and the J gene end by 3 bases; junction bases not matched to a gene: 9. The CDR3 runs to 14 residues. The CDR3: CATAGTVINQPQHF. In DNA form, the CDR3 reads TGTGCCACCGCCGGGACAGTGATCAATCAGCCCCAGCATTTT.

The chain couples TRBV10-3 to TRBJ2-3; D is undetermined. The CDR3 has 14 amino acids. Germline V gives CDR1 ENHRY, CDR2 SYGVKD. V was shortened by 0 bases and J by 2 bases, with 6 bases between the two germline ends. For the CDR3, the DNA is TGTGCCATCAGTGAGTCAATGAACACAGATACGCAGTATTTT. It yields the protein CAISESMNTDTQYF.

Ten or more counts support this clonotype. This chain links TRBV9 with TRBJ2-1; tentatively, D is TRBD2 (6 bases). The CDR3 totals 13 residues. Trimming took 0 bases from V and 8 from J, leaving 9 bases between them. Per germline, CDR1 SGDLS and CDR2 YYNGEE. Here the CDR3 DNA reads TGTGCCAGCAGCGTAGAGTGGGGGGATGAGCAGTTCTTC. This encodes CASSVEWGDEQFF.

The gene calls are TRBV5-1 and TRBJ2-2; D possibly corresponds to TRBD2 (6 bases). The CDR3 spans 14 residues. The V end was cut by 0 bases, the J end by 7 bases, with 10 bases between. Germline assignment: CDR1 SGHRS and CDR2 YFSETQ. The CDR3 DNA follows: TGCGCCAGCAGCTTGGAGGCTAGCGTCGGGGAGCTGTTTTTT. Translating it yields CASSLEASVGELFF.

Note on this clonotype: Likely a read error: the CDR3 ends without its conserved phenylalanine or tryptophan. CDR3 in DNA: TGTGCCTCCTCGGGACAGGGCATTGAAAAACTGTTTTCT. Translation gives CASSGQGIEKLFS. The chain recombines TRBV3-1 with TRBJ1-4; 9 nucleotides match TRBD1. Germline values: CDR1 LGHDT, CDR2 YNNKEL (reference sequence). This CDR3 contains 13 residues. Trimming removed 11 bases from V and 7 bases from J; junction bases left unmatched: 8.

This clonotype was seen only a few times. The genes are TRBV10-3 and TRBJ2-5; no firm D call. CDR3 length equals 17 residues. The germline V gene has CDR1 ENHRY and CDR2 SYGVKD. V lost 8 bases to trimming and J lost 4 bases, with 26 bases between them. This CDR3 reads CAIAVNPKDLSGETQYF. DNA for the CDR3: TGTGCCATCGCCGTCAACCCCAAGGACCTGAGTGGAGAGACCCAGTACTTC.

This clonotype was seen many times. J is TRBJ2-2 and V is TRBV4-1, with D tentatively TRBD1 or TRBD2 (5 bases each). Trimming took 0 bases from V and 4 from J, leaving 9 bases between them. The CDR3 totals 15 residues. Germline V gene data show CDR1 as MGHRA and CDR2 as YSYEKL. CDR3 sequence: CASSQEGRVTGELFF. The DNA of the CDR3 is TGCGCCAGCAGCCAAGAGGGGCGGGTCACCGGGGAGCTGTTTTTT.

This chain connects TRBV12-3 or TRBV12-4 to TRBJ2-7; 8 bases agree with TRBD1. The trim removed 5 bases at V and 5 bases at J, leaving 8 bases unmatched. The CDR3 length is 14 residues. CDR3 protein: CASSRSGGTHEQYF. The CDR3 coding sequence is TGTGCCAGCAGTCGATCAGGGGGCACCCACGAGCAGTACTTC.

This clonotype was found a few times. This rearrangement joins TRBV7-6 to TRBJ2-1; possible D gene TRBD2, 6 bases. Germline CDR1 and CDR2: SGHVS and FNYEAQ. This CDR3 is built from 16 residues. Trimming stripped 1 base from V and 6 bases from J, with 16 bases between. The CDR3 coding sequence is TGTGCCAGCAGCTTAGGGACGGGACTCACCCCCAATGAGCAGTTCTTC. Residues: CASSLGTGLTPNEQFF.

The chain links TRBV3-1 to TRBJ1-4; a weak D match, TRBD1 (5 bases). The germline V gene encodes CDR1 LGHDT and CDR2 YNNKEL (reference sequence). CDR3 length: 14 amino acids. Trimming removed 0 bases at V and 8 bases at J, with 10 bases between. The CDR3 DNA is TGTGCCAGCAGCCAAGACGTGGGGGACGAAAAACTGTTTTTT. It is translated as CASSQDVGDEKLFF.

This clonotype was seen ten or more times. The rearrangement links TRBV27 to TRBJ1-2; the match to TRBD1 covers 7 bases. V was pared by 7 bases and J by 8 bases, with 13 bases of the junction left unmatched. Per germline, CDR1 MNHEY and CDR2 SMNVEV (reference sequence). This CDR3 comprises 14 residues. CDR3 region: CASTSLGTGDGYTF. The CDR3 DNA reads as TGTGCCAGCACTTCACTGGGCACAGGGGACGGCTACACCTTC.

This rearrangement joins TRBV7-2 to TRBJ1-1; possible D gene TRBD1, 6 bases. The ends were cut back, 6 bases at V and 1 base at J, with 9 bases in the middle. The germline V gene encodes CDR1 SGHTA and CDR2 FQGNSA. The CDR3 covers 13 residues. CDR3 region: CASSQGQNTEAFF. DNA of the CDR3: TGTGCCAGCAGTCAGGGACAGAACACTGAAGCTTTCTTT.

This clonotype was counted many times. The V gene is TRBV9, the J gene TRBJ1-1; D uncertain. The ends were cut back, 4 bases at V and 1 base at J, with 8 bases in the middle. This CDR3 has 13 residues. Germline-derived CDR1 and CDR2 are SGDLS and YYNGEE. CDR3 bases: TGTGCCAGCAGCAACACATGGAACACTGAAGCTTTCTTT. It specifies CASSNTWNTEAFF.

The chain joins TRBV20-1 to TRBJ2-1; D unresolved. V dropped 6 bases and J dropped 5 bases, with 14 bases sitting between them. The CDR3 contains 13 residues. Germline V gives CDR1 DFQATT, CDR2 SNEGSKA (reference sequence). The CDR3: CSAPARPDNEQFF. Here the CDR3 DNA reads TGCAGTGCGCCTGCTAGGCCCGACAATGAGCAGTTCTTC.

Only a few counts were recorded for this clonotype. The chain has TRBV20-1 and TRBJ2-2; D is possibly TRBD2 (6 bases). Germline CDR1 is DFQATT and CDR2 is SNEGSKA (reference sequence). CDR3 length: 15 residues. The germline V and J ends were trimmed by 5 bases and 1 base, with 14 bases remaining between them. CDR3 protein: CSASVPGLNTGELFF. DNA of the CDR3: TGCAGTGCTTCAGTACCGGGACTGAACACCGGGGAGCTGTTTTTT.